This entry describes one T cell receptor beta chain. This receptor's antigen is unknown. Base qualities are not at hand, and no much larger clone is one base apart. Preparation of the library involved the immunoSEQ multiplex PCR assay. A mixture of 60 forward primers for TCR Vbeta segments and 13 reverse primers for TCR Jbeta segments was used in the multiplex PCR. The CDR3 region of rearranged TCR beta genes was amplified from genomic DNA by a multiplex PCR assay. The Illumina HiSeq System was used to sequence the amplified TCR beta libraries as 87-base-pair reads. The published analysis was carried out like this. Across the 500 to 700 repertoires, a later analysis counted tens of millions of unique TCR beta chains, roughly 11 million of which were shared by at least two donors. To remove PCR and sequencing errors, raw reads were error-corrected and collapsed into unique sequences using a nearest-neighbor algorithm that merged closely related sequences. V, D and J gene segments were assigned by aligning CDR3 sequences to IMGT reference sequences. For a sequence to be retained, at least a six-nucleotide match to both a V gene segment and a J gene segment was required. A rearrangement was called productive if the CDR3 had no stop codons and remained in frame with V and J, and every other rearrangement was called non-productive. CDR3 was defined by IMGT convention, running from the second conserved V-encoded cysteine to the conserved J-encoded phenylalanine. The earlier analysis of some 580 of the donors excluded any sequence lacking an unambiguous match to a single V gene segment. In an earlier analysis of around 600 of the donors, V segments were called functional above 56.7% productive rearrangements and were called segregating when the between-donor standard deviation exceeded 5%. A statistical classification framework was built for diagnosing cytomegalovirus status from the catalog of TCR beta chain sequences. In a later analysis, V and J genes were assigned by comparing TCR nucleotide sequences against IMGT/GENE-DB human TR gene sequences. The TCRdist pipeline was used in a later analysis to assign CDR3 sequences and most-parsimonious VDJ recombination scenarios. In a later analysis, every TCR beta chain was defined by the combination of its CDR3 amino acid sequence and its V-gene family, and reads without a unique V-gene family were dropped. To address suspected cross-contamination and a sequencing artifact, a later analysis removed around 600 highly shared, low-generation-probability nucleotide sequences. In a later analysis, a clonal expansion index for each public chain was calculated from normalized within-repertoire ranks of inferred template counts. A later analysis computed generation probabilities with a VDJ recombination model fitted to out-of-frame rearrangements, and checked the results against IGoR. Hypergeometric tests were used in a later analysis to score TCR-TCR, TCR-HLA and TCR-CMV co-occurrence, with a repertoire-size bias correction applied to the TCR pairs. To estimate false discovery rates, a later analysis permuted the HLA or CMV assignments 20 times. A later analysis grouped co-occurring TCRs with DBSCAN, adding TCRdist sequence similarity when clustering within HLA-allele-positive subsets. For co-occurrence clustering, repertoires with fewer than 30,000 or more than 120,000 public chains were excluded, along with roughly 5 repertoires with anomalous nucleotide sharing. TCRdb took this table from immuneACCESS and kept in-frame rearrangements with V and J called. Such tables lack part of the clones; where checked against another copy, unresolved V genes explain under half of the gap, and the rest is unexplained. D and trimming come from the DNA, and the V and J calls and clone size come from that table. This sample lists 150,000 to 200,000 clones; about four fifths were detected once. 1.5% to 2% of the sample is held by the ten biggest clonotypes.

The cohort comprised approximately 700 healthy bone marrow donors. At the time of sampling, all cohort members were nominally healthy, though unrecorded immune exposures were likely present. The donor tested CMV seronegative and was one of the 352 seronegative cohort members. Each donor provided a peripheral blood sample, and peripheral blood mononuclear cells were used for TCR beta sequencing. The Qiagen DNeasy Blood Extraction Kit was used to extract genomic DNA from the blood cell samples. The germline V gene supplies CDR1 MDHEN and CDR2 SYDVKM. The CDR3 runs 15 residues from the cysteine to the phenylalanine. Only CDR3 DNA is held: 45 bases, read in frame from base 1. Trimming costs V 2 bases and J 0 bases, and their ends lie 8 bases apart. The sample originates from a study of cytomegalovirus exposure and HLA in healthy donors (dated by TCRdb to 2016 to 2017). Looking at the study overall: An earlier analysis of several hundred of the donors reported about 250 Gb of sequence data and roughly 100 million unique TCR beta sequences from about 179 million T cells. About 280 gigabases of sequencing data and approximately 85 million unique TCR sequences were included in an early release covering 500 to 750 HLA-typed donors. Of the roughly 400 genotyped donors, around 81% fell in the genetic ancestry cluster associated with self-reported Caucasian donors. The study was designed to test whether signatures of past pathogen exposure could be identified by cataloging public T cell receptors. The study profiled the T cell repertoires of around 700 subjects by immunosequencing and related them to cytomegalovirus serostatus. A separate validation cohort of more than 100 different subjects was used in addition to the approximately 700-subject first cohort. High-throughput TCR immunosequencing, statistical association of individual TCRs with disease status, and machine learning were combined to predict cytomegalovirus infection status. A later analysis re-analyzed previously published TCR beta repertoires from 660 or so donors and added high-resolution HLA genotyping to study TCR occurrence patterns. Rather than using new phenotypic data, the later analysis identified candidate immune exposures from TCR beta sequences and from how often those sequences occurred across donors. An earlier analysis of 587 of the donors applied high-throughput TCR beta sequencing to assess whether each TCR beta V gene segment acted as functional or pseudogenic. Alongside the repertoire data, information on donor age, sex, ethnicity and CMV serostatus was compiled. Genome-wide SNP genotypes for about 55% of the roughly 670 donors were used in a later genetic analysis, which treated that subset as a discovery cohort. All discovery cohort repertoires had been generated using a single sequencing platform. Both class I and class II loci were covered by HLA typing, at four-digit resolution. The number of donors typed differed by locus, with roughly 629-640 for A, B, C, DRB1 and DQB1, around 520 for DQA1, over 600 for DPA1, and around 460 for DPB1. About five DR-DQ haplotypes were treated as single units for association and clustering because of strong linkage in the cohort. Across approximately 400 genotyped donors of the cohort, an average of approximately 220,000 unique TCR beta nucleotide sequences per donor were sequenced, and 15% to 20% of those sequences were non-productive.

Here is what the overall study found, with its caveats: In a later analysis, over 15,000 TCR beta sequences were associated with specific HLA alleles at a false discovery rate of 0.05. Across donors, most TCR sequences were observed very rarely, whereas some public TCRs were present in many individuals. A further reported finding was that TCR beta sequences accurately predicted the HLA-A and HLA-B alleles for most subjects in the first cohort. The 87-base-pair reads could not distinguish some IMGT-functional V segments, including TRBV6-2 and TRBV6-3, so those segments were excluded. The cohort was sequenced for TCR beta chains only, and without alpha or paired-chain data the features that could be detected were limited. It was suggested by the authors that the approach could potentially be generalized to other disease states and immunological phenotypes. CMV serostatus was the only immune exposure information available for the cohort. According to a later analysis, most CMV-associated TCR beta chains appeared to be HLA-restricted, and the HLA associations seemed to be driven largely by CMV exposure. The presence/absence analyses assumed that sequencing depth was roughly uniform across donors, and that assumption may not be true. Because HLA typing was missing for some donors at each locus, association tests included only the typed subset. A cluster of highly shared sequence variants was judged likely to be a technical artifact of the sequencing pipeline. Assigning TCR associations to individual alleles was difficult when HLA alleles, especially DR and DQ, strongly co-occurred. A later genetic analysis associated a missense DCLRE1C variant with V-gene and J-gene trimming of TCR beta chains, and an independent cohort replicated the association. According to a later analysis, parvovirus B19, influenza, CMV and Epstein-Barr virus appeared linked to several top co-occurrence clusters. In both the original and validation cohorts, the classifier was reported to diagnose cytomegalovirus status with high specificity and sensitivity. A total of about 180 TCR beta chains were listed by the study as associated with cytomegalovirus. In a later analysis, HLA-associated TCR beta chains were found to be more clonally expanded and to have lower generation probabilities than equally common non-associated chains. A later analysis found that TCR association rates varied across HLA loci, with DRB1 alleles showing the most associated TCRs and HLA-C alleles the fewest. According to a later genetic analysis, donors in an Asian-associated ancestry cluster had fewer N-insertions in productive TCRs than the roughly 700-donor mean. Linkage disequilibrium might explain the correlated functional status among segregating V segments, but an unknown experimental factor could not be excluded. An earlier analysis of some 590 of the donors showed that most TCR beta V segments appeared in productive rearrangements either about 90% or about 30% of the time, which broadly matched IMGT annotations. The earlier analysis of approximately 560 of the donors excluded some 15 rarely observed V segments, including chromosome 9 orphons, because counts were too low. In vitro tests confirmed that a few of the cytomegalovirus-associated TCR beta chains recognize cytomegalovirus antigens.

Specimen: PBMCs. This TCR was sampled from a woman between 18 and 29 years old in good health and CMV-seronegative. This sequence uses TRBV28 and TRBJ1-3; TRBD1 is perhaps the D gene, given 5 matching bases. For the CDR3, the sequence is CASSLKTVSGNTIYF. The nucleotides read TGTGCCAGCAGTTTAAAGACAGTCTCTGGAAACACCATATATTTT.